A selection of T cell receptor beta chains follows, all from one sample in a study of control samples from healthy donors and cancer patients. Only in-frame clones appear in the TCRdb table, and some are missing; sequencing was by immunoSEQ multiplex PCR. The table records 90,000 to 130,000 clones, 70% to 90% of them present only once. The specimen was PBMCs. Receptors originate from a woman aged 55-69 years with lung cancer. The CDR3 runs from the conserved cysteine through the conserved F or W. A D gene is named only where the DNA matches it firmly. The size of a clone is reported for some rows only, either as once, few or many, or as a class for expanded clones.

cdr3_nt: TGTGCCATCAGTGAGACAGGGGGAAACACTGAAGCTTTCTTT
cdr3_aa: CAISETGGNTEAFF
j_call: TRBJ1-1
clone_size: .
d_call: TRBD1
v_call: TRBV10-3

cdr3_nt: TGTGCCAGCAGTGATAACGTAAGGGGCGGCTACACCTTC
cdr3_aa: CASSDNVRGGYTF
j_call: TRBJ1-2
clone_size: .
d_call: .
v_call: TRBV2

cdr3_nt: TGCAGCGTTGCTTACAGGGGTTCCGGCTACACCTTC
cdr3_aa: CSVAYRGSGYTF
j_call: TRBJ1-2
clone_size: .
d_call: TRBD1
v_call: TRBV29-1

cdr3_nt: TGTGCCAGCAGGGCAGGCGGTCGGGACGAGCAGTACTTC
cdr3_aa: CASRAGGRDEQYF
j_call: TRBJ2-7
clone_size: .
d_call: .
v_call: TRBV28

cdr3_nt: TGTGCCAGCAGCTTAGAGGTCACCAACTATGGCTACACCTTC
cdr3_aa: CASSLEVTNYGYTF
j_call: TRBJ1-2
clone_size: .
d_call: .
v_call: TRBV7-9

cdr3_nt: TGTGCCAGCAGTGAAGATAAGGGGGGGTCGGGGGAGCTGTTTTTT
cdr3_aa: CASSEDKGGSGELFF
j_call: TRBJ2-2
clone_size: few
d_call: .
v_call: TRBV6-1

cdr3_nt: TGTGCCAGCAGCTGGACTAGCGGGGCGGAGACCCAGTACTTC
cdr3_aa: CASSWTSGAETQYF
j_call: TRBJ2-5
clone_size: few
d_call: TRBD2
v_call: TRBV7-2

cdr3_nt: TGTGCCAGTAGTACACCGATTAAGGGACTGGGTCTTAACGAGCAGTTCTTC
cdr3_aa: CASSTPIKGLGLNEQFF
j_call: TRBJ2-1
clone_size: .
d_call: .
v_call: TRBV19

cdr3_nt: TGTGCCAGTAGTTCTGCGGGCCCACGGGACACTGAAGCTTTCTTT
cdr3_aa: CASSSAGPRDTEAFF
j_call: TRBJ1-1
clone_size: .
d_call: .
v_call: TRBV19

cdr3_nt: TGTGCCAGCAGCCAAAGAGGGGCAAGGGCCCTATTT
cdr3_aa: CASSQRGARALF
j_call: TRBJ1-1
clone_size: .
d_call: .
v_call: TRBV3-1/TRBV3-2

cdr3_nt: TGTGCCAGCAGCCAAGATTGGGGGAGCGGGGGTCAAACAGATACGCAGTATTTT
cdr3_aa: CASSQDWGSGGQTDTQYF
j_call: TRBJ2-3
clone_size: .
d_call: TRBD2
v_call: TRBV3-1/TRBV3-2

cdr3_nt: TGTGCCAGCAGCGTGGCAGGGGGTATGAACACTGAAGCTTTCTTT
cdr3_aa: CASSVAGGMNTEAFF
j_call: TRBJ1-1
clone_size: .
d_call: TRBD1
v_call: TRBV9

cdr3_nt: TGTGCCAGCAGCTTTTGGCAGGTGTACTTGAGCGGGAGGGTCAATGAGCAGTTCTTC
cdr3_aa: CASSFWQVYLSGRVNEQFF
j_call: TRBJ2-1
clone_size: .
d_call: TRBD2
v_call: TRBV5-6

cdr3_nt: TGTGCCAGCAGCTCACAGGGAGACACTGAAGCTTTCTTT
cdr3_aa: CASSSQGDTEAFF
j_call: TRBJ1-1
clone_size: .
d_call: .
v_call: TRBV11-1

cdr3_nt: TGCGCCAGCAGCCAAGGAAGGGGAATTGGTGAGACCCAGTACTTC
cdr3_aa: CASSQGRGIGETQYF
j_call: TRBJ2-5
clone_size: .
d_call: .
v_call: TRBV4-3

cdr3_nt: TGTGCCAGCTCACCTACGGGAGTAGAAAAAGATACGCAGTATTTT
cdr3_aa: CASSPTGVEKDTQYF
j_call: TRBJ2-3
clone_size: .
d_call: .
v_call: TRBV18

cdr3_nt: TGTGCCAGCAGTTTCCAGGAAGGGGTTGGCACTGAAGCTTTCTTT
cdr3_aa: CASSFQEGVGTEAFF
j_call: TRBJ1-1
clone_size: .
d_call: .
v_call: TRBV7-2

cdr3_nt: TGCGCCAGCAGCTTTACACAGAACACTGAAGCTTTCTTT
cdr3_aa: CASSFTQNTEAFF
j_call: TRBJ1-1
clone_size: .
d_call: .
v_call: TRBV5-1

cdr3_nt: TGTGCCAGCAGGCCGGGACAGGGGTTGTATGAGCAGTTCTTC
cdr3_aa: CASRPGQGLYEQFF
j_call: TRBJ2-1
clone_size: .
d_call: TRBD1
v_call: TRBV2

cdr3_nt: TGCGCCAGCAGCCAAGATTCGACAGGCCAACATAATTCACCCCTCCACTTT
cdr3_aa: CASSQDSTGQHNSPLHF
j_call: TRBJ1-6
clone_size: .
d_call: .
v_call: TRBV4-3

cdr3_nt: TGTGCCAGCAGTGTGGACAGGGAACGGTACCAAGAGACCCAGTACTTC
cdr3_aa: CASSVDRERYQETQYF
j_call: TRBJ2-5
clone_size: .
d_call: TRBD1
v_call: TRBV11-2

cdr3_nt: TGTGCCAGCAGCCCCCGGGACAGGGCCCCCAACACTGAAGCTTTCTTT
cdr3_aa: CASSPRDRAPNTEAFF
j_call: TRBJ1-1
clone_size: .
d_call: TRBD1
v_call: TRBV14

cdr3_nt: TGTGCCAGCAGCCAAACTCCAGGGAATCAGGCTTTCTTT
cdr3_aa: CASSQTPGNQAFF
j_call: TRBJ1-1
clone_size: .
d_call: .
v_call: TRBV3-1/TRBV3-2